The TCR beta chain described here comes from a study of T-cell memory formation after mild COVID-19 (dated by TCRdb to 2020 to 2022). About the investigation overall: TCR sequence clusters from the two donors were largely donor specific. Two young, previously healthy adult volunteers, one female and one male, were included in the cohort. T-cell clones expanding and contracting after mild COVID-19 in a couple of donors were tracked by longitudinal TCRalpha and TCRbeta repertoire sequencing.

On the study overall, not on this receptor specifically: The study included only a couple of mild cases, and larger cohorts that include severe cases with pre-infection samples were judged to be necessary. Contracting CD4+ clones appeared mostly in the CM and EM memory subsets, whereas CD8+ clones were enriched in EMRA. Some responding clones were detected in pre-infection memory, suggesting pre-existing cross-reactive memory T cells joined the SARS-CoV-2 response. Balanced CD4/CD8 phenotypes were observed for clones contracting from day 15 to 85, whereas a bias towards CD4+ was observed for a second wave of clones expanding from day 15 to 37. Whether the second-wave clones peaking on day 37 were SARS-CoV-2 specific was not confirmed.

PBMCs were isolated by Ficoll-Paque density gradient centrifugation. The run used an Illumina NovaSeq 6000. TCRalpha and TCRbeta cDNA libraries were built by 5'RACE with constant-segment primers, adding sample barcodes and unique molecular identifiers. Trizol reagent was used to extract RNA from every sample. Library amplification was performed in two PCR steps, and a second sample barcode and Illumina TruSeq adapters were introduced in the second step. Sequencing of the libraries was done on an Illumina NovaSeq, producing 2 x 150 bp paired-end reads. Under the source paper's analysis protocol: With migec v1.2.7, reads were demultiplexed and then collapsed into UMI-guided consensus sequences. Using mixcr v2.1.11, UMI consensuses were aligned to TRA and TRB V and J templates and then assembled into clonotypes. A clonotype was counted as expanded or contracted only if both edgeR and NoisET called the change significant, with noise models trained on biological replicates. For edgeR calls, the thresholds were a false discovery rate-adjusted p below 0.01 and a log2 fold-change of 1. As an exploratory analysis of dynamics, PCA with hierarchical clustering was applied to max-normalized trajectories of the 1000 most abundant clonotypes. Separately sequenced CD4+ and CD8+ repertoires were used to assign the CD4 or CD8 phenotype of responding clones. In-frame beta chains were kept once TCRdb had trimmed the public reads at Q25 with fastp and called clones with MiXCR. Duplicate CDR3 protein sequences are folded into a single record with the most common DNA and genes. These V and J calls are TCRdb output, not the study's own analysis. Counted in this sample were hundreds of thousands of distinct CDR3 sequences; roughly 20% of them appeared once. The biggest ten clones account for around 23% of the sample.

On this clonotype itself: Its antigen is not yet known. Qualities for individual bases were not recorded, and no much larger clone is one base off.

The germline V gene (reference sequence) provides CDR1 DFQATT and CDR2 SNEGSKA. Trimming takes 0 bases from V and 4 bases from J, and the germline ends sit 13 bases apart. Measured from the cysteine to the phenylalanine, the CDR3 is 14 residues long. Only the CDR3 region is kept as DNA, spanning 42 bases read in frame from base 1. Sequencing used PBMCs or a T cell subset sorted from them (not recorded which). This receptor was taken from a man between 18 and 35 years old who had mild COVID-19 (a few samples of this study predate the infection). The sample titles of this study are shuffled in the database, so cell type and time point are left out; the donor was told from shared clones. This sequence uses TRBV20-1 and TRBJ2-7, and possibly TRBD2, on 5 matching bases. CDR3 reads: CSARDSPRGYEQYF. Here is the DNA: TGCAGTGCTAGAGATAGCCCTCGGGGTTACGAGCAGTACTTC.